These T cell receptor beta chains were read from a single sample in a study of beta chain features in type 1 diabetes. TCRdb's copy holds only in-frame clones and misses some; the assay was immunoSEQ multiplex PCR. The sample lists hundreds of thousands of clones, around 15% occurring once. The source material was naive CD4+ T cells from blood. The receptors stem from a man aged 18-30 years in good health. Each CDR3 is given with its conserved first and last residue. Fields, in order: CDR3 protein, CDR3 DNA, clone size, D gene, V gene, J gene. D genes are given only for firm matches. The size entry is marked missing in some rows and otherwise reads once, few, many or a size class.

cdr3_aa: CASSVTGGHQPQHF
cdr3_nt: TGTGCCAGCAGCGTCACAGGGGGGCATCAGCCCCAGCATTTT
clone_size: few
d_call: TRBD1
v_call: TRBV9
j_call: TRBJ1-5

cdr3_aa: CAWSHSWNTEAFF
cdr3_nt: TGTGCCTGGAGTCACTCGTGGAACACTGAAGCTTTCTTT
clone_size: -
d_call: -
v_call: TRBV30
j_call: TRBJ1-1

cdr3_aa: CASSVVPGLAGGPTQETQYF
cdr3_nt: TGTGCCAGCAGCGTAGTCCCCGGACTAGCGGGGGGCCCGACCCAAGAGACCCAGTACTTC
clone_size: few
d_call: TRBD2
v_call: TRBV9
j_call: TRBJ2-5

cdr3_aa: CSAGHDRGREPYEQYF
cdr3_nt: TGCAGCGCCGGCCATGACAGGGGGCGAGAACCCTACGAGCAGTACTTC
clone_size: -
d_call: TRBD1
v_call: TRBV29-1
j_call: TRBJ2-7

cdr3_aa: CASSVDQGLYGYTF
cdr3_nt: TGTGCCAGCAGCGTAGACCAGGGGCTATATGGCTACACCTTC
clone_size: few
d_call: -
v_call: TRBV9
j_call: TRBJ1-2

cdr3_aa: CASSPHKSYYEQYF
cdr3_nt: TGTGCCAGCAGTCCACACAAGTCATACTACGAGCAGTACTTC
clone_size: -
d_call: -
v_call: TRBV6-1
j_call: TRBJ2-7

cdr3_aa: CAISPQDGDGYTF
cdr3_nt: TGTGCCATCAGTCCTCAGGACGGGGATGGCTACACCTTC
clone_size: many
d_call: -
v_call: TRBV10-3
j_call: TRBJ1-2

cdr3_aa: CASSPRGAAYGYTF
cdr3_nt: TGTGCCAGCAGTCCCCGGGGGGCAGCGTATGGCTACACCTTC
clone_size: -
d_call: -
v_call: TRBV28
j_call: TRBJ1-2

cdr3_aa: CASGLRKGQLNTEAFF
cdr3_nt: TGTGCTAGTGGTTTGAGGAAGGGACAGCTGAACACTGAAGCTTTCTTT
clone_size: few
d_call: TRBD1
v_call: TRBV12-5
j_call: TRBJ1-1

cdr3_aa: CASSPLGRRDRVTNEQFF
cdr3_nt: TGTGCCAGCAGCCCCCTAGGGAGGAGGGACAGGGTAACCAATGAGCAGTTCTTC
clone_size: few
d_call: TRBD1
v_call: TRBV13
j_call: TRBJ2-1

cdr3_aa: CASRALISGANVLTF
cdr3_nt: TGTGCCAGCAGAGCCCTTATCTCTGGGGCCAACGTCCTGACTTTC
clone_size: many
d_call: -
v_call: TRBV28
j_call: TRBJ2-6

cdr3_aa: CASSLKSGYQETQYF
cdr3_nt: TGTGCCAGCAGCTTAAAGTCGGGATACCAAGAGACCCAGTACTTC
clone_size: -
d_call: -
v_call: TRBV11-3
j_call: TRBJ2-5

cdr3_aa: CASSYAGPGRTEAFF
cdr3_nt: TGTGCCAGCAGTTACGCCGGACCGGGACGGACTGAAGCTTTCTTT
clone_size: -
d_call: -
v_call: TRBV6-5
j_call: TRBJ1-1

cdr3_aa: CASSLSGRVNQPQHF
cdr3_nt: TGTGCCAGCAGTTTATCTGGCAGGGTTAATCAGCCCCAGCATTTT
clone_size: few
d_call: -
v_call: TRBV27
j_call: TRBJ1-5

cdr3_aa: CASSIQRGPFEQYF
cdr3_nt: TGTGCCAGTAGTATTCAGCGGGGTCCCTTCGAGCAGTACTTC
clone_size: -
d_call: TRBD2
v_call: TRBV19
j_call: TRBJ2-7

cdr3_aa: CSAPQTARKYF
cdr3_nt: TGCAGTGCCCCTCAGACTGCCCGAAAGTACTTC
clone_size: -
d_call: -
v_call: TRBV20-1
j_call: TRBJ2-4

cdr3_aa: CSVEGDSKETQYF
cdr3_nt: TGCAGCGTTGAAGGGGACAGTAAAGAGACCCAGTACTTC
clone_size: few
d_call: TRBD1
v_call: TRBV29-1
j_call: TRBJ2-5

cdr3_aa: CASTRVGVNTEAFF
cdr3_nt: TGTGCCAGCACCCGGGTTGGGGTGAACACTGAAGCTTTCTTT
clone_size: -
d_call: -
v_call: TRBV5-4
j_call: TRBJ1-1

cdr3_aa: CASSLASSGGANEQFF
cdr3_nt: TGTGCCAGCAGCTTAGCGTCTAGCGGGGGGGCAAATGAGCAGTTCTTC
clone_size: few
d_call: TRBD2
v_call: TRBV7-2
j_call: TRBJ2-1

cdr3_aa: CATSGRWGNSRLFF
cdr3_nt: TGTGCCACCTCAGGGAGATGGGGGAACTCGCGACTGTTTTTT
clone_size: -
d_call: -
v_call: TRBV19
j_call: TRBJ1-4

cdr3_aa: CASRLLSGNTIYF
cdr3_nt: TGTGCCAGTAGACTGCTCTCTGGAAACACCATATATTTT
clone_size: -
d_call: -
v_call: TRBV13
j_call: TRBJ1-3

cdr3_aa: CASSKKEGQETQYF
cdr3_nt: TGCGCCAGCAGTAAAAAGGAGGGGCAAGAGACCCAGTACTTC
clone_size: -
d_call: -
v_call: TRBV5-1
j_call: TRBJ2-5

cdr3_aa: CSVEPQETQYF
cdr3_nt: TGCAGCGTTGAACCCCAGGAGACCCAGTACTTC
clone_size: -
d_call: -
v_call: TRBV29-1
j_call: TRBJ2-5

cdr3_aa: CASSLTRQETQYF
cdr3_nt: TGTGCCAGCAGCTTGACTAGGCAAGAGACCCAGTACTTC
clone_size: few
d_call: -
v_call: TRBV7-2
j_call: TRBJ2-5

cdr3_aa: CASSSGTPSSYNEQFF
cdr3_nt: TGTGCCAGCAGCTCGGGGACACCGAGCTCCTACAATGAGCAGTTCTTC
clone_size: -
d_call: -
v_call: TRBV5-5
j_call: TRBJ2-1

cdr3_aa: CASSTPGTGGTDTQYF
cdr3_nt: TGTGCCAGCAGTACACCCGGGACAGGGGGGACAGATACGCAGTATTTT
clone_size: -
d_call: TRBD1
v_call: TRBV6-6
j_call: TRBJ2-3

cdr3_aa: CASSLTPRLGGGLGETQYF
cdr3_nt: TGTGCCAGCAGTTTAACACCACGACTAGGAGGAGGCCTAGGAGAGACCCAGTACTTC
clone_size: -
d_call: -
v_call: TRBV28
j_call: TRBJ2-5

cdr3_aa: CASSPLYPRDYGYTF
cdr3_nt: TGCGCCAGCAGTCCTTTATACCCAAGAGACTATGGCTACACCTTC
clone_size: many
d_call: -
v_call: TRBV23-1
j_call: TRBJ1-2

cdr3_aa: CASSLARWFF
cdr3_nt: TGTGCCAGCAGCTTAGCGCGGTGGTTCTTC
clone_size: few
d_call: -
v_call: TRBV7-2
j_call: TRBJ2-1

cdr3_aa: CASSVGQGLYEQYF
cdr3_nt: TGTGCCAGTAGTGTCGGACAGGGACTCTACGAGCAGTACTTC
clone_size: few
d_call: TRBD1
v_call: TRBV19
j_call: TRBJ2-7

cdr3_aa: CATSRSQEKGNEQFF
cdr3_nt: TGTGCCACCAGCAGGTCTCAGGAAAAGGGGAATGAGCAGTTCTTC
clone_size: -
d_call: -
v_call: TRBV15
j_call: TRBJ2-1

cdr3_aa: CASNKREGRNEQFF
cdr3_nt: TGTGCCAGCAACAAGCGGGAGGGCCGGAATGAGCAGTTCTTC
clone_size: -
d_call: TRBD2
v_call: TRBV2
j_call: TRBJ2-1

cdr3_aa: CASATAKPGGNTIYF
cdr3_nt: TGTGCCAGTGCGACAGCAAAGCCGGGGGGAAACACCATATATTTT
clone_size: few
d_call: -
v_call: TRBV28
j_call: TRBJ1-3

cdr3_aa: CASSLRTGGWLSYGYTF
cdr3_nt: TGTGCCAGCAGCCTCCGGACAGGGGGCTGGCTTAGCTATGGCTACACCTTC
clone_size: -
d_call: TRBD1
v_call: TRBV5-6
j_call: TRBJ1-2

cdr3_aa: CASQKGGIDTEAFF
cdr3_nt: TGTGCCAGCCAAAAGGGGGGGATTGATACTGAAGCTTTCTTT
clone_size: few
d_call: -
v_call: TRBV28
j_call: TRBJ1-1

cdr3_aa: CASSQGVGEQFF
cdr3_nt: TGTGCCAGCAGCCAAGGGGTCGGTGAGCAGTTCTTC
clone_size: many
d_call: -
v_call: TRBV5-4
j_call: TRBJ2-1

cdr3_aa: CASSFGLAETYNEQFF
cdr3_nt: TGTGCCAGCAGCTTCGGACTAGCGGAGACCTACAATGAGCAGTTCTTC
clone_size: -
d_call: TRBD2
v_call: TRBV7-3
j_call: TRBJ2-1

cdr3_aa: CASSLLVSGANVLTF
cdr3_nt: TGTGCCAGCAGCTTACTCGTCTCTGGGGCCAACGTCCTGACTTTC
clone_size: -
d_call: -
v_call: TRBV7-3
j_call: TRBJ2-6

cdr3_aa: CASSLFAGGNEQFF
cdr3_nt: TGCGCCAGCAGCCTGTTCGCGGGGGGTAATGAGCAGTTCTTC
clone_size: -
d_call: TRBD2
v_call: TRBV4-1
j_call: TRBJ2-1

cdr3_aa: CASSVEKLFF
cdr3_nt: TGTGCCAGCAGTGTAGAAAAACTGTTTTTT
clone_size: few
d_call: -
v_call: TRBV6-4
j_call: TRBJ1-4

cdr3_aa: CSIDRAQYF
cdr3_nt: TGCAGCATCGACAGGGCGCAGTACTTC
clone_size: few
d_call: TRBD1
v_call: TRBV29-1
j_call: TRBJ2-7